This is a list of T cell receptor beta chains from one sample in a study of shared clonotypes between healthy human individuals. TCRdb keeps only in-frame clones here, not all; method: immunoSEQ multiplex PCR. This table has about 2.2 million clones, around 93% appearing once. Specimen: naive CD8+ T cells from PBMCs. The origin of the receptors is a man aged 18 to 29 in good health. Some clones in this sample may be carry-over from other donors' samples. Each CDR3 is given with its conserved first and last residue. D genes are given only for firm matches. Size is stated for part of the rows, as once, few or many counts, or as a class when the clone is expanded.

>TRBV11-3|.|TRBJ2-1|TRBD1|13
TGTGCCAGCAGCCGCAGGGGGATTAATGAGCAGTTCTTC
CASSRRGINEQFF
>TRBV11-2|.|TRBJ2-1|TRBD1|17
TGTGCCAGCAGCTTAGGCCTAGCTGCCGTCAGGGGGAATGAGCAGTTCTTC
CASSLGLAAVRGNEQFF
>TRBV18|.|TRBJ1-4|.|18
TGTGCCAGCTCGGTGGGGGCAGCACCGACGAGTGCTAATGAAAAACTGTTTTTT
CASSVGAAPTSANEKLFF
>TRBV13|.|TRBJ2-3|.|13
TGTGCCAGCAGCTTAGGCAGCACAGATACGCAGTATTTT
CASSLGSTDTQYF
>TRBV29-1|.|TRBJ2-7|.|12
TGCAGCGTTGTTTCGACTTCCTACGAGCAGTACTTC
CSVVSTSYEQYF
>TRBV19|.|TRBJ1-2|.|17
TGTGCCAGTAGCCCGTCCGGGGGTCCTCCGGTAGGGTATGGCTACACCTTC
CASSPSGGPPVGYGYTF
>TRBV13|.|TRBJ2-7|TRBD1|14
TGTGCCAGCAGCAATCGACAGGGCAGCCACGAGCAGTACTTC
CASSNRQGSHEQYF
>TRBV7-9|.|TRBJ2-3|TRBD2|16
TGTGCCAGCAGCTTATCTCTAGCGGCGTACACAGATACGCAGTATTTT
CASSLSLAAYTDTQYF
>TRBV4-1|.|TRBJ2-1|TRBD1|15
TGCGCCAGCATGCTGGACAGGGGTTCCCCCAATGAGCAGTTCTTC
CASMLDRGSPNEQFF
>TRBV9|.|TRBJ2-3|.|16
TGTGCCAGCAGCGTAGGGAGGACAGGGAGGGCAGATACGCAGTATTTT
CASSVGRTGRADTQYF
>TRBV15|.|TRBJ1-1|.|14
TGTGCCACCAGCAGAGAAAGTCGAAACACTGAAGCTTTCTTT
CATSRESRNTEAFF
>TRBV7-9|.|TRBJ2-7|TRBD2|15
TGTGCCAGCACCGGAGGACTAGCGAGCGACTACGAGCAGTACTTC
CASTGGLASDYEQYF
>TRBV6-5|once|TRBJ1-2|.|16
TGTGCCAGCAGTTACTCGACGCCTTTTAAGGGGTATGGCTACACCTTC
CASSYSTPFKGYGYTF
>TRBV19|.|TRBJ1-1|.|15
TGTGCCAGTAGTATAACGAGGACGGCTAAATTTGAAGCTTTCTTT
CASSITRTAKFEAFF
>TRBV27|.|TRBJ1-5|.|17
TGTGCCAGCGGACACCCCCGGGATCCGAATAGCAATCAGCCCCAGCATTTT
CASGHPRDPNSNQPQHF
>TRBV5-6|few|TRBJ1-1|.|12
TGTGCCAGCAGCTTAAGTGGGACTGAAGCTTTCTTT
CASSLSGTEAFF
>TRBV21-1|.|TRBJ1-5|.|13
TGTGCCAGCAGCAAGAACAGCAATCAGCCCCAGCATTTT
CASSKNSNQPQHF
>TRBV11-2|.|TRBJ2-1|.|16
TGTGCCAGCAGCCAGGGGATGGCTCCTCCTGTCAATGAGCAGTTCTTC
CASSQGMAPPVNEQFF
>TRBV6-1|.|TRBJ2-2|.|13
TGTGCCAGCAGACTAGCAAACACCGGGGAGCTGTTTTTT
CASRLANTGELFF
>TRBV13|.|TRBJ2-3|TRBD2|14
TGTGCCACCCGAGCGGGAGGAGGTACAGATACGCAGTATTTT
CATRAGGGTDTQYF
>TRBV30|.|TRBJ2-7|.|15
TGTGCCTGGAGTGTACTCGACCTAACCAGGGGCGAGCAGTACTTC
CAWSVLDLTRGEQYF
>TRBV6-5|few|TRBJ1-5|.|13
TGTGCCAGCAGTCCCTGGGCTCGGCAGCCCCAGCATTTT
CASSPWARQPQHF
>TRBV19|.|TRBJ1-1|.|16
TGTGCCAGTAGTATGAGTTATAACAGGGTAATCACTGAAGCTTTCTTT
CASSMSYNRVITEAFF
>TRBV5-4|once|TRBJ2-1|.|12
TGTGCCAGCAGCTCAAGGGTGAATGAGCAGTTCTTC
CASSSRVNEQFF
>TRBV19|.|TRBJ2-7|.|14
TGTGCCAGTAGTCCCCGTGTCCTGGCCTCCGAGCAGTACTTC
CASSPRVLASEQYF
>TRBV7-9|once|TRBJ2-2|.|14
TGTGCCAGCAGCCTTGACTACAGGACCGGGGAGCTGTTTTTT
CASSLDYRTGELFF
>TRBV7-9|.|TRBJ2-7|TRBD1|15
TGTGCCAGCAGCTTAGGAGGGACAGGGGCCTACGAGCAGTACTTC
CASSLGGTGAYEQYF